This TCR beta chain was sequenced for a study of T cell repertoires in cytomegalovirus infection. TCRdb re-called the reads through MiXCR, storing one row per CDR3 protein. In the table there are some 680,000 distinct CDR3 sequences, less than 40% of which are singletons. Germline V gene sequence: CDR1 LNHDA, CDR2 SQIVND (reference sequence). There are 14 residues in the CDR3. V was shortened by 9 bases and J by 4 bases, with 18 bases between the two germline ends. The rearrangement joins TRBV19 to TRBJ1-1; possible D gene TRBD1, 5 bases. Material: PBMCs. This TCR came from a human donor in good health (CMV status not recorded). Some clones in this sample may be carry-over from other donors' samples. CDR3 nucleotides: TGTGCCAGCCAGGGACCATCGGAGGGCACTGAAGCTTTCTTT. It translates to CASQGPSEGTEAFF.